This TCR beta chain was sequenced in a study of beta chain features in type 1 diabetes. Study outcomes and limitations: VDJ junctions sequenced from type 1 diabetes patients showed fewer insertions and more deletions. Patients and controls would share equally any PCR tilt toward shorter templates.

This CDR3 is built from 16 residues. Germline assignment: CDR1 LNHDA and CDR2 SQIVND (reference sequence). V was shortened by 11 bases and J by 0 bases, with 22 bases between the two germline ends. For this clone: What it binds is unknown.

Isolated RNA was reverse transcribed in full, so expressed TCRB transcripts were sequenced. For naive, central memory and regulatory T cell samples, reads averaged around 3.8 million. Some clones are missing from TCRdb's copy, which holds only in-frame ones; the method was immunoSEQ multiplex PCR. Among under 950,000 clones, roughly 15% were seen once, and the ten largest hold 0.023%. A single heparinised draw of approximately 0.12 L on average was taken per donor. Sequences were obtained from naive CD4+ T cells from blood. This clonotype was obtained from a woman aged 18-30 years in good health. V is TRBV19 and J is TRBJ1-1; D is unclear. Here the CDR3 reads CAATVLPRAMNTEAFF. The DNA of the CDR3 is TGTGCCGCAACCGTGCTACCCAGAGCCATGAACACTGAAGCTTTCTTT. The full variable domain, completed using reference TRBV19 and TRBJ1-1, is DGGITQSPKYLFRKEGQNVTLSCEQNLNHDAMYWYRQDPGQGLRLIYYSQIVNDFQKGDIAEGYSVSREKKESFPLTVTSAQKNPTAFYLCAATVLPRAMNTEAFFGQGTRLTVV.